This T cell receptor beta chain is drawn from a study of cytomegalovirus exposure and HLA in healthy donors. The ends lost 3 bases at V and 5 bases at J; junction bases unmatched: 16. The CDR3 is 19 residues long. Germline values: CDR1 SGHAT, CDR2 FQNNGV. Both 60 Vbeta primers and 13 Jbeta primers went into the PCR. Clones were sequenced by immunoSEQ multiplex PCR, and TCRdb holds only the in-frame ones, with some missing. The sample shows some 120,000 clones, more than 80% of them seen only once. Study-wide findings and caveats: Later analysis showed TCR association rates varying by HLA locus, highest for DRB1 and lowest for HLA-C. Indistinguishable V segments, including TRBV6-2 and TRBV6-3, were excluded.

For this clone: Its antigen is undetermined.

The J gene is TRBJ2-7, the V gene TRBV11-2; TRBD2 agrees at 13 bases. Sequenced input: PBMCs. The receptor's source is a man aged 25-40 years in good health and CMV-seronegative. The CDR3 reads CASSFRILAGGPILNEQYF. In DNA, the CDR3 is TGTGCCAGCAGCTTTCGGATACTAGCGGGAGGGCCCATTTTAAACGAGCAGTACTTC.